Presented here are 25 T cell receptor beta chains from one specimen sequenced in a study of vaccination effects on CD4 cells after COVID-19 (dated 2022 in TCRdb). These receptors' targets are unknown. Library construction relied on the immunoSEQ multiplex PCR assay. The immuneACCESS repertoire file appears here via TCRdb, limited to in-frame rearrangements. These files lack a portion of the clones; in checked studies, under half of the deficit traces to unresolved V genes, and the cause of the others is not known. In all, the sample holds tens of thousands of clones, and roughly 80% of those were seen once. 2.4% of the sample belongs to the ten largest clones. After around 10 days of culture, CD4+ T cells were isolated with the EasySep CD4+ T cell isolation kit. Each participant got two doses of an mRNA SARS-CoV-2 vaccine, either BNT162b2 or mRNA-1273. Source: CD4+ T cells from PBMCs cultured without peptide, taken after COVID-19 vaccination. These receptors all stem from a human donor who received a COVID-19 vaccine.

V usage is TRBV5-6 and J usage is TRBJ2-6; 8 bases are a match to TRBD2. This CDR3 is built from 13 residues. The V segment lost 4 bases and the J segment 12 bases; nucleotides outside the gene matches: 6. Germline V gives CDR1 SGHDT, CDR2 YYEEEE. CDR3: CASSPGGGTVLTF. DNA for the CDR3: TGTGCCAGCAGCCCCGGGGGGGGCACCGTCCTGACTTTC.

This clone was picked up one time. This chain joins TRBV30 and TRBJ1-5; no clear D gene. Germline values: CDR1 GTSNPN, CDR2 SVGIG (reference sequence). Trimming took 2 bases from V and 4 from J, leaving 12 bases between them. The CDR3 consists of 14 residues. CDR3 loop: CAWSLEGRNQPQHF. The CDR3, as DNA: TGTGCCTGGAGTCTGGAGGGCCGGAATCAGCCCCAGCATTTT. Variable domain in full (rest from reference TRBV30 and TRBJ1-5): SQTIHQWPATLVQPVGSPLSLECTVEGTSNPNLYWYRQAAGRGLQLLFYSVGIGQISSEVPQNLSASRPQDRQFILSSKKLLLSDSGFYLCAWSLEGRNQPQHFGDGTRLSIL.

The chain links TRBV5-1 to TRBJ2-1, with D hard to call. CDR1 and CDR2 from the germline V gene are SGHRS and YFSETQ. The CDR3 is 14 residues long. V was trimmed by 5 bases and J by 2 bases, leaving 11 bases between them. The DNA for the CDR3 is TGCGCCAGCAGACACCCCGGGCCCTACAATGAGCAGTTCTTC. Translated: CASRHPGPYNEQFF.

The rearrangement uses TRBV5-5 and TRBJ2-1; D not resolved. V shed 4 bases and J shed 3 bases, with 11 bases lying between them. Germline CDR1 reads SGHKS; CDR2 reads YYEKEE (reference sequence). The CDR3 sequence is 14 residues long. CDR3 in amino acids: CASSKTDLYNEQFF. The CDR3 DNA is TGTGCCAGCAGCAAGACGGACCTCTACAATGAGCAGTTCTTC.

The chain joins TRBV7-2 to TRBJ2-1, with D tentatively TRBD1 or TRBD2 (6 bases each). The germline CDR1 and CDR2 sequences are SGHTA and FQGNSA. V was pared by 2 bases and J by 4 bases, with 15 bases between. This CDR3 comprises 16 residues. The CDR3 DNA sequence: TGTGCCAGCAGCTTATATCAGGGGACTTCTTACAATGAGCAGTTCTTC. This translates into CASSLYQGTSYNEQFF.

The chain links TRBV5-1 to TRBJ2-3; TRBD1 aligns across 10 bases. This CDR3 comprises 18 residues. Germline V CDR1 and CDR2: SGHRS, YFSETQ. J gave up 2 bases and V 4 bases, and 13 bases lay outside the gene matches. CDR3 bases: TGCGCCAGCAGCCTACTCGGGACAGGGGCCATCTACACAGATACGCAGTATTTT. This translates into CASSLLGTGAIYTDTQYF.

This clone has more than one count but fewer than ten. The V call is TRBV28, the J call TRBJ1-6, with a weak D call TRBD1 (5 bases). Looked up from germline, CDR1 is MDHEN and CDR2 is SYDVKM. The CDR3 contains 14 residues. Trimming took 2 bases from V and 11 from J, leaving 13 bases between them. The CDR3 sequence: CASSLPRAVPPLHF. CDR3 sequence (DNA): TGTGCCAGCAGTTTACCCAGGGCAGTTCCACCCCTCCACTTT.

This rearrangement joins TRBV19 to TRBJ1-2; no definite D call. This CDR3 is 14 amino acids long. V lost 1 base and J lost 2, with 8 bases in between. The V gene's germline CDR1 is LNHDA and CDR2 SQIVND (reference sequence). Written as DNA, the CDR3 is TGTGCCAGTAGTATAGGAGCGGGGAACTATGGCTACACCTTC. This codes for CASSIGAGNYGYTF.

This clone was observed a handful of times. The chain combines TRBV30 with TRBJ1-1; no definite D call. The ends were cut back, 8 bases at V and 1 base at J, with 11 bases in the middle. CDR1 GTSNPN and CDR2 SVGIG come from the germline V gene (reference sequence). CDR3 size: 12 residues. The CDR3 spells CAARPGNTEAFF. In DNA form, the CDR3 reads TGTGCCGCAAGACCAGGGAACACTGAAGCTTTCTTT.

This clone came up a few times. The gene calls are TRBV27 and TRBJ2-2; D is perhaps TRBD1 or TRBD2 (5 bases each). CDR3 size: 15 residues. The ends were cut back, 5 bases at V and 6 bases at J, with 16 bases in the middle. Germline assignment: CDR1 MNHEY and CDR2 SMNVEV (reference sequence). The CDR3 here is CASSPRDQRPGELFF. The CDR3 DNA sequence: TGTGCCAGCAGTCCCCGGGACCAGAGACCCGGGGAGCTGTTTTTT.

This clone was recorded a few times. The chain carries TRBV15 and TRBJ1-5, with a weak D call TRBD1 (5 bases). There are 15 residues in the CDR3. V was trimmed by 1 base and J by 7 bases, leaving 14 bases between them. The germline V gene encodes CDR1 LNHNV and CDR2 YYDKDF (reference sequence). CDR3 nucleotide sequence: TGTGCCACCAGCAGAGTAAAGGGGAAGGGACAGCCCCAGCATTTT. The encoded protein is CATSRVKGKGQPQHF.

The chain is built from TRBV7-8 and TRBJ2-3, with a possible D match to TRBD2 (5 bases). V lost 3 bases and J 7 bases, leaving 11 bases between the germline ends. The CDR3 is 13 residues long. Germline V gene lookup returns CDR1 SGHVS and CDR2 FQNEAQ. CDR3 sequence: CASSFRTSYTQYF. The CDR3 DNA follows: TGTGCCAGCAGCTTCAGGACTTCATATACGCAGTATTTT.

This clone was counted between two and nine times. The chain has TRBV7-2 and TRBJ1-6; D not certain. Germline lookup yields CDR1 SGHTA and CDR2 FQGNSA. The CDR3 runs to 14 residues. The ends were cut back, 2 bases at V and 7 bases at J, with 9 bases in the middle. CDR3 loop: CASSLRRDNSPLHF. The CDR3 DNA reads TGTGCCAGCAGCTTAAGGCGTGACAATTCACCCCTCCACTTT.

The rearrangement uses TRBV9 and TRBJ2-5; 12 positions match TRBD2. The CDR3 has 16 residues. Trimming removed 4 bases from V and 2 bases from J; junction bases left unmatched: 6. Germline CDR1 SGDLS, CDR2 YYNGEE. CDR3 sequence reads: CASSPRLAGAQETQYF. Written as DNA, the CDR3 is TGTGCCAGCAGCCCACGACTAGCGGGGGCTCAAGAGACCCAGTACTTC.

The sample holds a few counts of this clone. The rearrangement joins TRBV5-1 to TRBJ1-1; 8 positions agree with TRBD1. The germline CDR1 and CDR2 sequences are SGHRS and YFSETQ. The CDR3 contains 16 residues. After removal of 2 bases from V and 1 base from J, the junction contained 7 bases not matched to a gene. CDR3 sequence reads: CASSFLPGQGNTEAFF. In nucleotides, the CDR3 is TGCGCCAGCAGCTTCCTACCCGGACAGGGGAACACTGAAGCTTTCTTT.

The rearrangement joins TRBV24-1 to TRBJ2-3; 9 nucleotides line up with TRBD1. The CDR3 has 15 residues. After removal of 5 bases from V and 5 bases from J, the junction contained 7 bases not matched to a gene. The germline V gene has CDR1 KGHDR and CDR2 SFDVKD. DNA for the CDR3: TGTGCCACCAGTGCCCCACTGGACAGGGGAGATACGCAGTATTTT. As protein: CATSAPLDRGDTQYF.

The V and J genes are TRBV7-2 and TRBJ1-2; 8 bases are a match to TRBD1. CDR3 size: 16 residues. The germline V gene has CDR1 SGHTA and CDR2 FQGNSA. Trimming removed 3 bases from V and 4 bases from J; junction bases left unmatched: 10. Here the CDR3 reads CASSLGPGTGLYGYTF. The CDR3 bases are TGTGCCAGCAGCTTGGGTCCCGGGACAGGTCTCTATGGCTACACCTTC.

V gene TRBV12-5 combines with J gene TRBJ2-2, with 12 bases aligning to TRBD1. The CDR3 is 16 amino acids. CDR1 LGHNT and CDR2 FRNRAP come from the germline V gene. Trimming removed 4 bases from V and 3 bases from J; junction bases left unmatched: 3. The CDR3 sequence: CASGWGQGADTGELFF. The CDR3 nucleotides are TGTGCTAGTGGTTGGGGACAGGGGGCTGACACCGGGGAGCTGTTTTTT. Using reference TRBV12-5 and TRBJ2-2 for the parts outside the CDR3, the full variable domain is DARVTQTPRHKVTEMGQEVTMRCQPILGHNTVFWYRQTMMQGLELLAYFRNRAPLDDSGMPKDRFSAEMPDATLATLKIQPSEPRDSAVYFCASGWGQGADTGELFFGEGSRLTVL.

This chain connects TRBV5-1 to TRBJ2-5, with TRBD2 matching 7 bases. The V segment lost 2 bases and the J segment 1 base; nucleotides outside the gene matches: 8. CDR3 size: 16 residues. Germline V lookup: CDR1 SGHRS, CDR2 YFSETQ. The CDR3 loop reads CASSLGRGTSQETQYF. DNA for the CDR3: TGCGCCAGCAGCTTAGGGCGGGGGACCTCCCAAGAGACCCAGTACTTC.

Only one count was recorded for this clone. V is TRBV20-1 and J is TRBJ1-3; D uncertain. The V end was cut by 3 bases, the J end by 4 bases, with 4 bases between. The germline gives CDR1 DFQATT, CDR2 SNEGSKA (reference sequence). The CDR3 sequence is 11 residues long. The CDR3 is CSASMGNTIYF. The DNA for the CDR3 is TGCAGTGCTAGTATGGGAAACACCATATATTTT.

This clone was counted once. This chain connects TRBV5-1 to TRBJ2-5, with D perhaps given as TRBD1 or TRBD2 (5 bases each). This CDR3 contains 14 residues. Germline CDR1 reads SGHRS; CDR2 reads YFSETQ. V lost 4 bases, J lost 0 bases, and 10 bases lay in between. CDR3 sequence reads: CASSHGTNQETQYF. As DNA, the CDR3 is TGCGCCAGCAGCCATGGGACCAACCAAGAGACCCAGTACTTC.

This clone has more than one count but fewer than ten. V gene TRBV5-5 combines with J gene TRBJ1-2; TRBD1 aligns across 7 bases. Germline V gives CDR1 SGHKS, CDR2 YYEKEE (reference sequence). CDR3 length: 15 amino acids. V lost 1 base, J lost 4 bases, and 7 bases stayed unmatched. CDR3 region: CASSLMGTASYGYTF. CDR3 sequence (DNA): TGTGCCAGCAGCTTGATGGGGACAGCAAGCTATGGCTACACCTTC. Filled out from reference TRBV5-5 and TRBJ1-2, the complete variable domain reads DAGVTQSPTHLIKTRGQQVTLRCSPISGHKSVSWYQQVLGQGPQFIFQYYEKEERGRGNFPDRFSARQFPNYSSELNVNALLLGDSALYLCASSLMGTASYGYTFGSGTRLTVV.

This clone showed up just a few times. The chain employs TRBV19 and TRBJ1-1; D is perhaps TRBD1 (5 bases). The V and J ends lost 7 bases and 0 bases respectively, with 12 bases between them. The CDR3 is made up of 14 amino acids. Germline CDR1 and CDR2: LNHDA and SQIVND (reference sequence). The CDR3 spells CASTAQGLNTEAFF. In DNA form, the CDR3 reads TGTGCCAGTACCGCCCAGGGATTGAACACTGAAGCTTTCTTT. Full variable domain (rest looked up from reference TRBV19 and TRBJ1-1): DGGITQSPKYLFRKEGQNVTLSCEQNLNHDAMYWYRQDPGQGLRLIYYSQIVNDFQKGDIAEGYSVSREKKESFPLTVTSAQKNPTAFYLCASTAQGLNTEAFFGQGTRLTVV.

V is TRBV7-8 and J is TRBJ2-5, with 7 bases lining up with TRBD2. Trimming cost V 8 bases and J 1 base; bases outside gene matches: 7. Germline values: CDR1 SGHVS, CDR2 FQNEAQ. CDR3 length: 14 amino acids. CDR3 nucleotides: TGTGCCAGCCGCTGGGGGGGGACCCAAGAGACCCAGTACTTC. Its protein is CASRWGGTQETQYF.

V and J are TRBV5-6 and TRBJ1-6; TRBD1 is a possible D gene (6 bases). Between the trimmed V and J ends, which lost 0 bases and 5 bases, there was a span of 12 bases. The CDR3 spans 16 residues. Germline values: CDR1 SGHDT, CDR2 YYEEEE. CDR3 sequence (DNA): TGTGCCAGCAGCTTGGCTGGGGGCGCCCATAATTCACCCCTCCACTTT. Translating it yields CASSLAGGAHNSPLHF. Variable domain in full (rest from reference TRBV5-6 and TRBJ1-6): DAGVTQSPTHLIKTRGQQVTLRCSPKSGHDTVSWYQQALGQGPQFIFQYYEEEERQRGNFPDRFSGHQFPNYSSELNVNALLLGDSALYLCASSLAGGAHNSPLHFGNGTRLTVT.